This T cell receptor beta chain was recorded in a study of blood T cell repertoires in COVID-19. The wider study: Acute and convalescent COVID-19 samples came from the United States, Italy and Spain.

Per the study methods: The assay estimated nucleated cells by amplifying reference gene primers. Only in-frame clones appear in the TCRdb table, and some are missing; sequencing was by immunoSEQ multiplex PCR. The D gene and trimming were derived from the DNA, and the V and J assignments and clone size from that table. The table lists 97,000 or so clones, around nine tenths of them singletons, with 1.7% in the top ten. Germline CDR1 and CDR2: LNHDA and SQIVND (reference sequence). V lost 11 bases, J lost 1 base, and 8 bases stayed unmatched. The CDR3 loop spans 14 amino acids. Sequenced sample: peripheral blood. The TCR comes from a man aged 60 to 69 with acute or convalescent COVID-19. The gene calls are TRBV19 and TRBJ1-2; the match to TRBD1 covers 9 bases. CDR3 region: CASKWGQGNYGYTF. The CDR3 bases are TGTGCCTCCAAGTGGGGACAGGGTAACTATGGCTACACCTTC.